The TCR beta chain under discussion was sequenced for a study of low-dose radiotherapy and immunotherapy resistance in tumors. The time point: before trial treatment. Those eligible were patients bearing advanced solid tumors lacking tumor-infiltrating lymphocytes. Germline V CDR1 and CDR2: KGHSH, LQKENI. CDR3 length: 17 amino acids. V lost 1 base and J lost 3, with 16 bases in between. This clonotype was found many times. TCRs were put through approximately 21 PCR cycles of amplification with Phusion. A constant-region primer and the V-primer adapter served as the primer pair. TCRdb reprocessed the reads via MiXCR and lists one record per CDR3 protein. The sample has about 50,000 distinct CDR3 sequences, about an eighth seen once.

This sample comprised PBMCs, obtained before treatment. The rearrangement links TRBV18 to TRBJ1-5; a weak D match, TRBD1 (5 bases). This TCR derives from a female donor with ovarian cancer. The CDR3 DNA reads TGTGCCAGCTCACCACTGGAAGGGGCCGGAAACAATCAGCCCCAGCATTTT. This translates into CASSPLEGAGNNQPQHF.